These 16 T cell receptor beta chains came from one sample sequenced in a study of TIL therapy for anti-PD-1-resistant metastatic lung cancer. The libraries were made with immunoSEQ v3. Clones were sequenced by immunoSEQ multiplex PCR, and TCRdb holds only the in-frame ones, with some missing. The sample lists 7,000 to 8,000 clones; over 55% were seen once. The sample's time point: pre-treatment sample, taken before nivolumab and TIL therapy. Tumor tissue came from excised metastases, mostly pleural nodules or supraclavicular lymph nodes. The sequences come from tumor tissue, collected at baseline. All receptors come from a person aged 25-85 years with non-small cell lung cancer.

The gene calls are TRBV19 and TRBJ1-1, with 8 bases identical to TRBD1. CDR3 length equals 13 residues. The germline V gene has CDR1 LNHDA and CDR2 SQIVND (reference sequence). The junction had 9 bases not matched to a gene; V was cut back by 7 bases and J by 8 bases. CDR3 nucleotide sequence: TGTGCCAGTATCGTTACAGGGGGTCGGGAAGCTTTCTTT. It translates to CASIVTGGREAFF.

This rearrangement joins TRBV30 to TRBJ1-6; maybe TRBD1 (6 bases). The CDR3 is 17 residues long. Germline V gene lookup returns CDR1 GTSNPN and CDR2 SVGIG (reference sequence). The V gene lost 2 bases and the J gene lost 4 bases, with 18 bases spanning the gap. Here the CDR3 DNA reads TGTGCCTGGAGTTTCAGGGGAGGGGATTCATATAATTCACCCCTCCACTTT. It yields the protein CAWSFRGGDSYNSPLHF. Based on the CDR3 plus reference TRBV30 and TRBJ1-6, the full variable domain is SQTIHQWPATLVQPVGSPLSLECTVEGTSNPNLYWYRQAAGRGLQLLFYSVGIGQISSEVPQNLSASRPQDRQFILSSKKLLLSDSGFYLCAWSFRGGDSYNSPLHFGNGTRLTVT.

This clone is categorized as medium-sized. The chain carries TRBV5-4 and TRBJ2-5; D gene ambiguous. Trimming cost V 1 base and J 4 bases, with 11 bases left between them. The CDR3 loop spans 14 amino acids. Germline-derived CDR1 and CDR2 are SGHNT and YYREEE (reference sequence). In DNA form, the CDR3 reads TGTGCCAGCAGCTTGCGGTTAGGCTCAGAGACCCAGTACTTC. It specifies CASSLRLGSETQYF.

V gene TRBV2 combines with J gene TRBJ2-1; 9 bases map to TRBD2. Germline CDR1 reads SNHLY; CDR2 reads FYNNEI. The length of the CDR3 is 15 residues. Losses at the gene ends were 5 bases for V and 0 bases for J; bases not matched to a gene: 2. The CDR3 protein is CASSFSGGSYNEQFF. The CDR3 DNA sequence: TGTGCCAGCAGTTTTAGCGGGGGCTCCTACAATGAGCAGTTCTTC.

The chain couples TRBV28 to TRBJ2-7; 10 bases are a match to TRBD1. V gave up 5 bases and J gave up 3 bases; unmatched junction bases: 7. Germline lookup yields CDR1 MDHEN and CDR2 SYDVKM. This CDR3 region has 15 residues. The CDR3 DNA follows: TGTGCCAGCAGTGACCATGGGACAGGGGACTACGAGCAGTACTTC. It is translated as CASSDHGTGDYEQYF.

Only a few counts were recorded for this clone. V usage is TRBV4-2 and J usage is TRBJ1-5; D possibly corresponds to TRBD1 (5 bases). The germline CDR1 and CDR2 sequences are LGHNA and YNFKEQ. Trimming pared 3 bases from V and 5 bases from J, leaving 14 bases between. The CDR3 is made up of 15 amino acids. The CDR3: CASSQSGGIYQPQHF. The CDR3 DNA sequence: TGTGCCAGCAGCCAGTCTGGGGGGATATATCAGCCCCAGCATTTT.

The J gene is TRBJ2-7, the V gene TRBV19, with 13 bases lining up with TRBD2. The V and J ends lost 4 bases and 5 bases, in that order; junction bases with no gene match: 2. This CDR3 has 14 residues. Per germline, CDR1 LNHDA and CDR2 SQIVND (reference sequence). In DNA, the CDR3 is TGTGCCAGTAGTAAAGGACTAGCGGGAGACGAGCAGTACTTC. This translates into CASSKGLAGDEQYF.

The chain recombines TRBV6-1 with TRBJ1-6, with D maybe TRBD1 (6 bases). From germline, CDR1 is MNHNS and CDR2 SASEGT. Trimming removed 3 bases at V and 6 bases at J, with 15 bases between. CDR3 size: 16 residues. CDR3 nucleotide sequence: TGTGCCAGCAGTGAGACGGGGGCCAGCTTTAATTCACCCCTCCACTTT. This sequence encodes CASSETGASFNSPLHF.

This sequence joins TRBV7-9 and TRBJ1-1; possibly TRBD1 for D (5 bases). Per the germline V gene, CDR1 is SEHNR and CDR2 is FQNEAQ (reference sequence). Trimming stripped 5 bases from V and 2 bases from J, with 18 bases between. The CDR3 consists of 16 residues. The CDR3 DNA reads as TGTGCCAGCAGCCGCGGCGGGGGAGGGGCCAACACTGAAGCTTTCTTT. This codes for CASSRGGGGANTEAFF.

This chain links TRBV7-2 with TRBJ2-7; weak D call: TRBD1 (5 bases). The CDR3 covers 13 residues. V was pared by 6 bases and J by 2 bases, with 11 bases between. The germline V gene has CDR1 SGHTA and CDR2 FQGNSA. The CDR3 protein is CASSVRETYEQYF. The CDR3 DNA sequence: TGTGCCAGCAGTGTCAGGGAAACCTACGAGCAGTACTTC.

This clone was seen only a few times. The DNA for the CDR3 is TGTGCCAGTAGTAAACGGCGGATGGAAAACTATGGCTACACCTTC. This codes for CASSKRRMENYGYTF. The chain recombines TRBV19 with TRBJ1-2; no definite D call. V was cut by 4 bases and J by 2 bases, with 14 bases left in between. Germline CDR1 LNHDA, CDR2 SQIVND (reference sequence). CDR3 length: 15 residues.

A few counts support this clone. This sequence joins TRBV6-2 or TRBV6-3 and TRBJ2-3, with 10 bases matching TRBD2. V was clipped by 4 bases and J by 5 bases; unmatched bases: 3. The CDR3 contains 14 residues. Germline CDR1 reads MNHEY; CDR2 reads SVGEGT. Here the CDR3 DNA reads TGTGCCAGCAGTTCTAGCGGGGGTATAGATACGCAGTATTTT. As protein: CASSSSGGIDTQYF.

Concerning this clone: The same CDR3 is also encoded by other DNA sequences in this sample. The chain combines TRBV4-2 with TRBJ2-7, with 12 nucleotides matching TRBD2. From germline, CDR1 is LGHNA and CDR2 YNFKEQ. Germline trimming cut 2 bases from V and 0 bases from J; bases unmatched to any gene: 8. CDR3 length: 18 residues. The CDR3 region is CASSQPGLAGHSSYEQYF. CDR3 in DNA: TGTGCCAGCAGCCAACCGGGACTAGCGGGCCACAGCTCCTACGAGCAGTACTTC.

This rearrangement joins TRBV28 to TRBJ1-5; possibly TRBD1 for D (5 bases). The germline V and J ends were trimmed by 8 bases and 4 bases, with 12 bases remaining between them. Germline CDR1 and CDR2: MDHEN and SYDVKM. The CDR3 totals 13 residues. CDR3 bases: TGTGCCAGCTTCGGAGGGGCTAATCAGCCCCAGCATTTT. Its translation is CASFGGANQPQHF.

This chain connects TRBV7-2 to TRBJ1-4; D unresolved. Germline V lookup: CDR1 SGHTA, CDR2 FQGNSA. Trimming removed 5 bases at V and 3 bases at J, with 10 bases between. This CDR3 has 14 amino acids. For the CDR3, the DNA is TGTGCCAGCAGCCAGGAGCAGGCTAATGAAAAACTGTTTTTT. Its translation: CASSQEQANEKLFF.

The chain employs TRBV21-1 and TRBJ2-7. TRBV21-1 is a recognized pseudogene. The CDR3 covers 15 residues. In DNA, the CDR3 is TGTGCCAGCAGCATAAAGGGGACCGGGTCATGTTGGCAGTACTTC. Translated: CASSIKGTGSCWQYF.